What follows are 24 T cell receptor beta chains derived from one specimen sequenced in a study of breast tumors, draining lymph nodes, adjacent tissues. In TCRdb, the multiplex PCR reads were re-called with MiXCR into one record per CDR3 protein. The sample carries some 110,000 distinct CDR3 sequences, more than 30% recorded once. Axillary draining lymph nodes of breast cancer patients supplied the node samples. Material for sequencing was axillary lymph node tissue. All receptors come from a female donor with breast cancer. Some clones in this sample may be carry-over from other donors' samples.

This clonotype was found a few times. A much larger clone differs by one base, so this may be a read error. The chain carries TRBV3-1 and TRBJ1-4, with D possibly TRBD1 on 5 matching bases. The CDR3 totals 15 residues. The germline V and J ends were trimmed by 0 bases and 12 bases, with 17 bases remaining between them. Germline V lookup: CDR1 LGHDT, CDR2 YNNKEL (reference sequence). The CDR3 DNA reads TGTGCCAGCAGCCAAGATATAGGGGACGGCGAAGAACTGTTTTTT. Residues: CASSQDIGDGEELFF.

This clonotype was counted many times. The chain employs TRBV5-5 and TRBJ2-1; 9 nucleotides align to TRBD1. Germline V gene data show CDR1 as SGHKS and CDR2 as YYEKEE (reference sequence). CDR3 length: 16 residues. Trimming removed 2 bases from V and 6 bases from J; junction bases left unmatched: 9. The CDR3: CASSFAGQGFRNEQFF. In DNA, the CDR3 is TGTGCCAGCAGCTTTGCGGGACAGGGCTTCCGCAATGAGCAGTTCTTC.

This clonotype was counted at least ten times. The chain employs TRBV4-1 and TRBJ2-5; 14 bases are shared with TRBD2. The CDR3 consists of 16 residues. Trimming took 3 bases from V and 7 from J; bases not matched to a gene: 7. Germline V gives CDR1 MGHRA, CDR2 YSYEKL. The CDR3 sequence: CASSQETSGRAGTQYF. The CDR3 DNA follows: TGCGCCAGCAGCCAGGAGACTAGCGGGAGGGCCGGGACCCAGTACTTC.

This clonotype was seen at least ten times. The V gene is TRBV7-2, the J gene TRBJ2-1, with a tentative D call TRBD2 (5 bases). This CDR3 comprises 14 residues. CDR1 SGHTA and CDR2 FQGNSA come from the germline V gene. The V gene lost 1 base and the J gene lost 3 bases, with 7 bases spanning the gap. Here the CDR3 DNA reads TGTGCCAGCAGCTTAGACGGGATCTACAATGAGCAGTTCTTC. Protein: CASSLDGIYNEQFF.

This clonotype was counted ten times or more. V usage is TRBV7-9 and J usage is TRBJ1-1; maybe TRBD1 (5 bases). The germline gives CDR1 SEHNR, CDR2 FQNEAQ (reference sequence). This CDR3 region has 16 residues. Deletions cut 6 bases from V and 0 bases from J, with 17 bases between. CDR3 sequence (DNA): TGTGCCAGCAGTCGGGGGTCTGGGCCGATGAACACTGAAGCTTTCTTT. This translates into CASSRGSGPMNTEAFF.

This clonotype was found many times. The chain combines TRBV2 with TRBJ2-3, with D hard to call. CDR1 is SNHLY, CDR2 FYNNEI, per germline. The V end lost 8 bases, the J end lost 3 bases, and 9 bases lay between the germline ends. The CDR3 has 12 amino acids. In DNA, the CDR3 is TGTGCCAGCGCGCGTATAACAGATACGCAGTATTTT. Its translation: CASARITDTQYF. Full variable domain (outside the CDR3, taken from reference TRBV2 and TRBJ2-3): EPEVTQTPSHQVTQMGQEVILRCVPISNHLYFYWYRQILGQKVEFLVSFYNNEISEKSEIFDDQFSVERPDGSNFTLKIRSTKLEDSAMYFCASARITDTQYFGPGTRLTVL.

The sample holds a few counts of this clonotype. V and J are TRBV6-1 and TRBJ1-2; D perhaps matches TRBD1 (5 bases). The CDR3 is 13 amino acids. Deletions cut 2 bases from V and 4 bases from J, with 8 bases between. Germline values: CDR1 MNHNS, CDR2 SASEGT. This CDR3 reads CASSEQGPYGYTF. DNA of the CDR3: TGTGCCAGCAGTGAACAGGGTCCCTATGGCTACACCTTC.

This clonotype has a count of ten or more. The chain uses TRBV30 and TRBJ2-1; D is perhaps TRBD1 or TRBD2 (5 bases each). Trimming removed 6 bases at V and 8 bases at J, with 20 bases between. Germline CDR1 reads GTSNPN; CDR2 reads SVGIG (reference sequence). The CDR3 runs 14 residues. The CDR3 nucleotides are TGTGCCTGCCCCTGGGACCTGGGGTTGGATGAGCAGTTCTTC. It is translated as CACPWDLGLDEQFF.

The CDR3 reads CSAPGLAGDNEQFF. DNA of the CDR3: TGCAGTGCCCCAGGACTAGCGGGGGACAATGAGCAGTTCTTC. This chain joins TRBV20-1 and TRBJ2-1; 13 positions agree with TRBD2. Per germline, CDR1 DFQATT and CDR2 SNEGSKA (reference sequence). V shed 6 bases, J shed 5 bases, and the junction held 4 bases outside the gene matches. The CDR3 consists of 14 residues.

Ten or more counts support this clonotype. The chain couples TRBV7-9 to TRBJ2-5; possible D gene TRBD1, 5 bases. V was pared by 4 bases and J by 7 bases, with 19 bases between. Germline CDR1 SEHNR, CDR2 FQNEAQ (reference sequence). The CDR3 extends over 15 amino acids. This CDR3 reads CASSSFREWVGTQYF. CDR3 DNA: TGTGCCAGCAGCTCATTCAGGGAATGGGTCGGGACCCAGTACTTC.

This clonotype has ten or more counts. V gene TRBV28 combines with J gene TRBJ2-7, with a tentative D call TRBD1 (6 bases). Trimming stripped 5 bases from V and 0 bases from J, with 8 bases between. The CDR3 has 13 amino acids. The germline CDR1 and CDR2 sequences are MDHEN and SYDVKM. The chain's CDR3 is CASSTGSSYEQYF. CDR3 nucleotides: TGTGCCAGCAGTACAGGGAGCTCCTACGAGCAGTACTTC.

At least ten counts were recorded for this clonotype. V is TRBV7-2 and J is TRBJ2-5; D is perhaps TRBD2 (6 bases). Germline V gene lookup returns CDR1 SGHTA and CDR2 FQGNSA. The CDR3 contains 13 residues. Trimming removed 2 bases at V and 2 bases at J, with 6 bases between. CDR3 coding DNA: TGTGCCAGCAGCTTACTAGCGCAAGAGACCCAGTACTTC. It encodes CASSLLAQETQYF.

At least ten counts were recorded for this clonotype. This chain links TRBV7-2 with TRBJ1-5; D remains ambiguous. Looked up from germline, CDR1 is SGHTA and CDR2 is FQGNSA. This CDR3 region has 14 residues. Trimming cost V 2 bases and J 2 bases, with 7 bases left between them. The CDR3 coding sequence is TGTGCCAGCAGCTTAAGGCCGGGCAATCAGCCCCAGCATTTT. It yields the protein CASSLRPGNQPQHF.

The rearrangement uses TRBV6-2 or TRBV6-3 and TRBJ2-3, with TRBD2 as a possible D gene (7 bases). Germline CDR1 reads MNHEY; CDR2 reads SVGEGT. This CDR3 has 15 amino acids. Trimming stripped 4 bases from V and 2 bases from J, with 13 bases between. The CDR3 coding sequence is TGTGCCAGCAGTTCCCCCGGGGGGCCCACAGATACGCAGTATTTT. Protein: CASSSPGGPTDTQYF.

The V gene is TRBV19, the J gene TRBJ1-5; tentative D call: TRBD1 (5 bases). The CDR3 is 11 residues long. V was clipped by 7 bases and J by 7 bases, with 8 bases between them. Germline V gives CDR1 LNHDA, CDR2 SQIVND (reference sequence). CDR3 region: CASTRGQPQHF. The DNA for the CDR3 is TGTGCCAGTACACGGGGGCAGCCCCAGCATTTT.

The chain carries TRBV5-1 and TRBJ1-2, with D perhaps matching TRBD1 (6 bases). This CDR3 region has 14 residues. CDR1 SGHRS and CDR2 YFSETQ come from the germline V gene. Between the trimmed V and J ends, which lost 0 bases and 8 bases, there was a span of 14 bases. CDR3 sequence: CASSLDSGAGGYTF. CDR3 DNA sequence: TGCGCCAGCAGCTTGGATTCAGGGGCAGGGGGCTACACCTTC.

At least ten counts were recorded for this clonotype. A much larger clone lies one base from this, so it may be a read error. The genes are TRBV20-1 and TRBJ2-7; D unclear. Germline assignment: CDR1 DFQATT and CDR2 SNEGSKA (reference sequence). This CDR3 has 11 amino acids. DNA for the CDR3: TGCAGTGCTGCCCCCCAATACGAGCAGTCCTTC. Amino acid sequence: CSAAPQYEQSF.

Comments on this clonotype: A single base separates this from a much larger clone, so it may be a read error. The chain is built from TRBV3-1 and TRBJ2-1, with D possibly matching TRBD2 (5 bases). CDR3 length: 17 residues. V lost 4 bases to trimming and J lost 1 base, with 17 bases between them. Germline-derived CDR1 and CDR2 are LGHDT and YNNKEL (reference sequence). The CDR3 region is CASSPETGGHSYNEQFF. The CDR3 nucleotides read TGTGCCAGCAGCCCCGAGACTGGCGGGCATTCCTACAATGAGCAGTTCTTC.

This clonotype came up many times. This chain uses TRBV9 with TRBJ2-3; TRBD2 matches at 7 bases. Germline V gives CDR1 SGDLS, CDR2 YYNGEE. This CDR3 contains 15 residues. Trimming took 4 bases from V and 0 from J; bases not matched to a gene: 5. CDR3 in amino acids: CASSIGGTSTDTQYF. The CDR3 DNA reads TGTGCCAGCAGCATCGGGGGGACTAGCACAGATACGCAGTATTTT. Full variable domain (remainder filled in from reference TRBV9 and TRBJ2-3): DSGVTQTPKHLITATGQRVTLRCSPRSGDLSVYWYQQSLDQGLQFLIQYYNGEERAKGNILERFSAQQFPDLHSELNLSSLELGDSALYFCASSIGGTSTDTQYFGPGTRLTVL.

This clonotype was seen at least ten times. V and J are TRBV5-8 and TRBJ2-1, with D maybe TRBD1 (5 bases). This CDR3 has 14 amino acids. Trimming took off 3 bases at V and 1 base at J, with 8 bases between the two ends. The germline gives CDR1 SGHTS, CDR2 YDEGEE. The CDR3 spells CASSSRVSYNEQFF. The CDR3 coding sequence is TGTGCCAGCAGCTCCAGGGTATCCTACAATGAGCAGTTCTTC.

The chain recombines TRBV7-3 with TRBJ2-7; TRBD2 agrees at 12 bases. Germline V gene lookup returns CDR1 SGHTA and CDR2 FQGTGA. The junction had 11 bases not matched to a gene; V was cut back by 5 bases and J by 12 bases. CDR3 length equals 14 residues. This CDR3 is CASSPGTSGPQRYF. The CDR3, as DNA: TGTGCCAGCAGCCCGGGGACTAGCGGGCCACAGCGGTACTTC.

This clonotype has at least ten counts. The rearrangement uses TRBV6-2 or TRBV6-3 and TRBJ1-6; 7 bases fit TRBD1. After removal of 5 bases from V and 6 bases from J, the junction contained 1 base not matched to a gene. This CDR3 has 13 amino acids. CDR1 is MNHEY and CDR2 is SVGEGT in the germline V gene. The CDR3 coding sequence is TGTGCCAGCAGTGGGGACAGTAATTCACCCCTCCACTTT. This translates into CASSGDSNSPLHF.

This clonotype was found many times. The rearrangement joins TRBV4-1 to TRBJ2-2; no reliable D call. Trimming took off 0 bases at V and 0 bases at J, with 11 bases between the two ends. The CDR3 spans 17 residues. Germline lookup yields CDR1 MGHRA and CDR2 YSYEKL. The CDR3 DNA reads TGCGCCAGCAGCCAAGATCGCAAGACTCCGAACACCGGGGAGCTGTTTTTT. Protein: CASSQDRKTPNTGELFF.

The sample holds many counts of this clonotype. The rearrangement joins TRBV19 to TRBJ1-2; D might be TRBD1 (5 bases). Germline V gives CDR1 LNHDA, CDR2 SQIVND (reference sequence). This CDR3 spans 14 amino acids. V lost 6 bases to trimming and J lost 2 bases, with 13 bases between them. CDR3 loop: CASSPTGWNYGYTF. In DNA form, the CDR3 reads TGTGCCAGTAGCCCCACAGGATGGAACTATGGCTACACCTTC.